This T cell receptor (beta chain) derives from a study of T cells after posttransplantation cyclophosphamide. Study observations and caveats: Recipient CMV seropositivity and CMV reactivation strongly tracked TRB clonality. Skin or GI-infiltrating T cells shared few TRB sequences with blood. Later blood repertoires were often dominated by clones from the donor CD8+ memory compartment.

The sample holds one count of this clone. Antigen specificity is unknown. A marrow graft followed busulfan-fludarabine conditioning, with cyclophosphamide on days +3 and +4. J gave up 3 bases and V 0 bases, and 6 bases lay outside the gene matches. The CDR3 length is 16 residues. CDR1 is SGDLS and CDR2 is YYNGEE in the germline V gene. The method was immunoSEQ multiplex PCR; TCRdb's version includes in-frame clones alone and lacks a portion of them. The sample shows 20,000 to 25,000 clones, less than 90% of them seen only once. The sample was PBMCs, taken after allogeneic stem cell transplant with posttransplant cyclophosphamide. V is TRBV9 and J is TRBJ2-1, with 7 bases identical to TRBD1. This clonotype was sampled from a female patient younger than 45 who received an allogeneic stem cell transplant from an unrelated donor, was CMV-positive, and had no GVHD. The graft donor may have contributed some T cells. The CDR3, as DNA: TGTGCCAGCAGCGTAGCCGGGACAGCCTACTACAATGAGCAGTTCTTC. Translated, it gives CASSVAGTAYYNEQFF.